The following is a T cell receptor (beta chain) sequence with its context. Its matching antigen is unknown. The CDR3 runs to 16 residues. The germline CDR1 and CDR2 sequences are LNHDA and SQIVND (reference sequence). Trimming removed 6 bases from V and 2 bases from J, with 18 bases in between. The data were taken from a study of OX40 agonist ivuxolimab in advanced cancers. Study-level points and caveats: Clonal expansion from baseline to week 6 occurred in both CD4+ and CD8+ T cells.

TCRdb's copy holds only in-frame clones and misses some; the assay was immunoSEQ multiplex PCR. In the table there are approximately 88,000 clones, approximately 90% of which are singletons. The sequencing used CD4+ or CD8+ T cells sorted from blood, collected in a trial of the OX40 agonist ivuxolimab. The clonotype comes from an adult with an advanced solid tumor such as melanoma, head and neck, liver or kidney cancer. This chain joins TRBV19 and TRBJ2-3; D may be TRBD1 (6 bases). The CDR3 spells CASSFKQGSNTDTQYF. In nucleotides, the CDR3 is TGTGCCAGTAGCTTTAAGCAGGGGTCAAACACAGATACGCAGTATTTT. Based on the CDR3 plus reference TRBV19 and TRBJ2-3, the full variable domain is DGGITQSPKYLFRKEGQNVTLSCEQNLNHDAMYWYRQDPGQGLRLIYYSQIVNDFQKGDIAEGYSVSREKKESFPLTVTSAQKNPTAFYLCASSFKQGSNTDTQYFGPGTRLTVL.